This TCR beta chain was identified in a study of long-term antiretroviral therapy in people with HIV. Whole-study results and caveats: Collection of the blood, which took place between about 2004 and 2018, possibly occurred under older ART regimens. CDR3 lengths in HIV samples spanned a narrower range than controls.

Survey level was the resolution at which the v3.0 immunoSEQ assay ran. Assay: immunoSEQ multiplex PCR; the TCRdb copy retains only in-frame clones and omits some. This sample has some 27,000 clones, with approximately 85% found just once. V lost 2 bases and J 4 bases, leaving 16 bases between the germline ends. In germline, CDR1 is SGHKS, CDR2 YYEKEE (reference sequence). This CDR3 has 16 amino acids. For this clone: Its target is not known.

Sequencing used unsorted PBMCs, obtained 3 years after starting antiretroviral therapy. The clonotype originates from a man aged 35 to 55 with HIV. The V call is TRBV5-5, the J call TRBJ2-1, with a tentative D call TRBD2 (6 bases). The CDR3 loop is CASSLTGTGGYNEQFF. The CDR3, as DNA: TGTGCCAGCAGCTTAACCGGGACTGGAGGTTACAATGAGCAGTTCTTC.